This T cell receptor beta chain was sequenced in a study of cytotoxic CD8 clonotypes in ibrutinib-treated CLL. Looking at the study overall: Response material was collected after a median about 12 months of treatment, range 6 to 36. Mean productive templates were over 250,000; mean productive rearrangements were roughly 94,000.

Study findings and constraints: With treatment, public clonotypes, which were uncommon, either contracted or remained stable. Baseline clonality, above age-matched healthy donor levels, tracked circulating CD8+ T-cell counts.

The method was immunoSEQ multiplex PCR; TCRdb's version includes in-frame clones alone and lacks a portion of them. The sample contains fewer than 300,000 clones, approximately 76% of which appear only once. About this clone: The antigen is unknown.

The length of the CDR3 is 16 residues. Germline trimming cut 3 bases from V and 2 bases from J; bases unmatched to any gene: 5. Looked up from germline, CDR1 is WNHNN and CDR2 is SYGVQD (reference sequence). This receptor was taken from a human donor with chronic lymphocytic leukemia. The chain has TRBV10-1 and TRBJ2-5; 11 nucleotides line up with TRBD2. This sample comprised PBMCs, obtained at disease progression, from a patient treated with ibrutinib. CDR3 amino acids: CASSEGLAGGQETQYF. CDR3 nucleotides: TGCGCCAGCAGTGAAGGGTTAGCGGGGGGGCAAGAGACCCAGTACTTC.